This TCR beta chain was profiled in a study of vaccination and CD4 T cells after COVID-19 (dated by TCRdb to between 2020 and 2023). Notes on the research overall: Convalescent patients had a positive SARS-CoV-2 result on nasal swab PCR, and of these patients, 8 or 9 had mild disease and one had severe disease. As controls, cultures received a CEFX viral epitope pool (the positive control), an HIV-1 Nef peptide pool (the negative control), or no peptide at all. Six males and four females were included in the convalescent cohort, with two Hispanic individuals, seven Caucasians, two Asians and one multiracial person represented. Post-vaccine blood samples were taken a median of about 72 days after the second vaccine dose, with a range of 14 to 241 days. Post-COVID blood samples from convalescent patients were collected a median of approximately 93 days after diagnosis, with a range of about 35 to 161 days. In 10 COVID-19 convalescent patients and a few infection-naive healthy vaccine recipients, researchers compared the spike-specific CD4+ TCR repertoire from before mRNA vaccination with the repertoire from after. The cultures were stimulated with overlapping spike peptide pools from SARS-CoV-2 and from the common cold coronaviruses HCoV-NL63, HCoV-OC43 and HCoV-229E. Participants received two doses of either the Pfizer-BioNTech BNT162b2 vaccine (n=8) or the Moderna mRNA-1273 vaccine (n=2).

Including the terminal cysteine and phenylalanine, the CDR3 comprises 15 residues. The kept DNA is CDR3 alone, 45 bases in frame from the first base. V sheds 6 bases and J sheds 2 bases, leaving 16 bases between their ends. The intended sense of this specimen's treatment or condition label: roughly 11-day PBMC culture with coronavirus spike peptide pools or control peptides (ViraFEST assay). The ViraFEST assay was used in the study, in which antigen-specific T cells were expanded with peptide pools and expanded clonotypes were subsequently identified by TCR sequencing. The convalescent patients' positive SARS-CoV-2 PCR tests were from March to December 2020, which was before the Alpha, Beta and Delta variants emerged in the United States. PBMCs were cultured at about 2 million per well in IMDM supplemented with roughly 5% human AB serum and approximately 10 IU/ml IL-2, with 9.5 to 10 ug/ml peptide pools added. On days 3 and 7, half of the culture medium was replaced with fresh IL-2-containing medium. After 9 to 10 days of culture, CD4+ T cells were isolated by negative selection using the EasySep CD4+ T cell isolation kit. PBMCs were separated from whole blood using Ficoll-Paque Plus gradient centrifugation and then either used fresh or cryopreserved at -140C. Triplicate wells were generally used for each culture condition.

On this clonotype: This clone's antigen is unknown. No much larger clone is present one base from it, and per-base qualities are unavailable.

Library preparation was by PCR. TCR sequencing of DNA from cultured CD4+ T cells used the Oncomine TCR Beta short-read assay at the Johns Hopkins FTIC core. The QIAamp micro DNA kit was used to extract genomic DNA from the cultured CD4+ T cells. Oncomine TCR Beta libraries from cultured CD4+ T cells were pooled with unique dual indexes and sequenced on an Illumina iSeq 100. Regarding the original processing steps: Non-productive sequences were filtered out, and CDR3s that did not start with C, did not end with F or W, or were shorter than 7 amino acids were discarded. The MANAFEST web application was used to identify antigen-specific clonotypes by comparing peptide-stimulated wells against reference wells and other culture wells. To be called positive, a clone needed an FDR below 0.05, an odds ratio above 5, and a productive frequency above 0.1% in at least two of three replicate wells. Clonotypes that were significantly expanded in both SARS-CoV-2 spike wells and at least one common cold coronavirus spike condition were defined as cross-reactive. Levenshtein distances (stringdist) and unrooted phylogenetic trees (ape) in R version 3.6.1 were used to assess CDR3 homology. The raw public reads went through TCRdb reprocessing: fastp at Q25, MiXCR clone calling, in-frame beta chains kept. Each CDR3 protein gets just one entry, which takes the most common genes and DNA from the rows behind it. TCRdb's processing, not the authors' own work, is the source of the V and J calls. For this sample there are 15,000 to 20,000 distinct CDR3 sequences; 51% appear just once. Roughly a tenth of the sample is taken by the ten largest.

Overall study results and their limits: Only a relatively small number of convalescent patients were included in the study, and early timepoints following natural infection were not analyzed. Of the vaccine-specific clones found in convalescent patients, nearly all (304 of 307) were mono-reactive for SARS-CoV-2 spike instead of being cross-reactive with common cold coronaviruses. In convalescent patients, a median roughly 85% of post-vaccine SARS-CoV-2-reactive clones were detected only after vaccination, suggesting vaccine-specific priming. The median number of SARS-CoV-2-reactive clonotypes rose from 20 to 25 after infection to some 40 after vaccination, but the change was not significant.

The receptor chain draws on TRBV12-3 or TRBV12-4 and TRBJ2-5, and possibly TRBD2, on 6 matching bases. This specimen was CD4+ T cells from blood, cultured in vitro, taken before SARS-CoV-2 vaccination. The receptor's source is a human donor who had recovered from COVID-19. The CDR3 protein sequence reads: CASRTGVGLQETQYF. The DNA reads TGTGCCAGCAGGACGGGTGTGGGACTGCAAGAGACCCAGTACTTC.